A selection of T cell receptor beta chains follows, all from one sample in a study of OX40 agonist ivuxolimab in advanced cancers. Produced via immunoSEQ multiplex PCR; TCRdb's table is partial and in-frame only. The repertoire includes fewer than 65,000 clones, 85% to 90% of them detected once, and about 5.4% sits in the top ten. Source: CD4+ or CD8+ T cells sorted from blood, taken in a trial of the OX40 agonist ivuxolimab. These receptors were obtained from an adult with an advanced solid tumor such as melanoma, head and neck, liver or kidney cancer. CDR3s include the opening cysteine and the closing phenylalanine or tryptophan. The D gene is left open where the match is weak.

cdr3_nt cdr3_aa j_call d_call v_call
TGTGCCAGCAGTTTAAAAGGGAAGGGTAATGAAAAACTGTTTTTT CASSLKGKGNEKLFF TRBJ1-4 . TRBV28
TGTGCCAGCAGCCTACGGACTCACAATGAGCAGTTCTTC CASSLRTHNEQFF TRBJ2-1 . TRBV9
TGTGCCAGCTCAACGAGAGGTCTAGCGGAACACAATGAGCAGTTCTTC CASSTRGLAEHNEQFF TRBJ2-1 TRBD2 TRBV18
TGTGCCAGCCGCGGACAGACGAATTCACCCCTCCACTTT CASRGQTNSPLHF TRBJ1-6 . TRBV5-6
TGTGCCAGCAGTACGCCGGGGACAGGGAAAAGAGCCTTT CASSTPGTGKRAF TRBJ1-1 TRBD1 TRBV6-5
TGTGCCAGCAGCCGTCAGGATACGCAGTATTTT CASSRQDTQYF TRBJ2-3 . TRBV5-4
TGTGCCAGCAGCAAAAACCAGGGGGCGAGGGAGCAGTTCTTC CASSKNQGAREQFF TRBJ2-1 TRBD1 TRBV5-4
TGTGCCAGCAGCCCGGACAGGGGCAGAGGGCAGTATTTT CASSPDRGRGQYF TRBJ2-3 TRBD1 TRBV7-9
TGTGCCAGCAGTCCCATAAACTATGGCTACACCTTC CASSPINYGYTF TRBJ1-2 . TRBV6-1
TGTGCCAGCAGTTGGCCCCGGGAGCGAGGGTCCTACGAGCAGTACTTC CASSWPRERGSYEQYF TRBJ2-7 . TRBV28
TGTGCCAGCAGTTCCCCCCGGCAGAGCTCTGGAAACACCATATATTTT CASSSPRQSSGNTIYF TRBJ1-3 . TRBV28
TGTGCCATCAGCCGGGACAGTAACACAGATACGCAGTATTTT CAISRDSNTDTQYF TRBJ2-3 TRBD1 TRBV10-3
TGCGCCAGCAGCAGACAGACAGGGGGCTCAGCCGGGGAGCTGTTTTTT CASSRQTGGSAGELFF TRBJ2-2 TRBD1 TRBV4-3
TGTGCCAGCACCGGGACTGCCGACTACGAGCAGTACTTC CASTGTADYEQYF TRBJ2-7 . TRBV11-3
TGCGCCAGCAGCCCGCAGAATATCGGGGAGCTGTTTTTT CASSPQNIGELFF TRBJ2-2 . TRBV5-1
TGTGCCAGCAGTTTCCAGGGGACCACCTACAATGAGCAGTTCTTC CASSFQGTTYNEQFF TRBJ2-1 . TRBV28
TGTGCCAGCCGCCCGGTGAGGGACCGAACCTACGAGCAGTACTTC CASRPVRDRTYEQYF TRBJ2-7 . TRBV28
TGTGCCAGCAGTTATCAGTCCCGGAGCAGGGAGCGCGGCTACACCTTC CASSYQSRSRERGYTF TRBJ1-2 . TRBV6-5
TGTGCCAGCAGCTTAGGGCAGGGACTAGCGGGAGGAGCCTACAATGAGCAGTTCTTC CASSLGQGLAGGAYNEQFF TRBJ2-1 TRBD2 TRBV11-3
TGCGCCAGCAGACGAACCGGGACAGGGGATATGGAGCAGTACTTC CASRRTGTGDMEQYF TRBJ2-5 TRBD1 TRBV4-1
TGCGCCAGCAGCTTGGCCGTCGCCTCTACCAATTCACCCCTCCACTTT CASSLAVASTNSPLHF TRBJ1-6 . TRBV5-1
TGTGCCAGCAGTTTATTACAGGGAGGTCAGGAGACCCAGTACTTC CASSLLQGGQETQYF TRBJ2-5 . TRBV27
TGTGCCAGCAACCCCGGGGGGGGACCCACAGATACGCAGTATTTT CASNPGGGPTDTQYF TRBJ2-3 TRBD2 TRBV27
TGTGCCAGCAGTCCCCGGGGGGCAACTCTAGAAAACATTCAGTACTTC CASSPRGATLENIQYF TRBJ2-4 . TRBV27
TGTGCCAGCAGTGAACAGGGGGGTCAGCCCCAGCATTTT CASSEQGGQPQHF TRBJ1-5 TRBD1 TRBV2
TGTGCCAGCAGTGAACTAGCGGGAGGTAATGAGCAGTTCTTC CASSELAGGNEQFF TRBJ2-1 TRBD2 TRBV28
TGTGCCTGGAGTGTGTTACCCCTTAGCGGGAGGAGTTCGGGCGGGGAGCTGTTTTTT CAWSVLPLSGRSSGGELFF TRBJ2-2 TRBD2 TRBV30
TGTGCCAGCAGCGGCCGGACAGGGGTCGGAAACACCATATATTTT CASSGRTGVGNTIYF TRBJ1-3 TRBD1 TRBV9
TGTGCCAGCAGCTTGGGCGGGAACACTGAAGCTTTCTTT CASSLGGNTEAFF TRBJ1-1 . TRBV5-8
TGTGCCAGCAGGGCGGGTGGGAACAATGAGCAGTTCTTC CASRAGGNNEQFF TRBJ2-1 . TRBV2
TGTGCCAGCAGTCCCCACCCCCCTGACAGGTCCTATGGCTACACCTTC CASSPHPPDRSYGYTF TRBJ1-2 . TRBV28
TGTGCCAGCAGTGGTCAGGGGAACACTGAAGCTTTCTTT CASSGQGNTEAFF TRBJ1-1 . TRBV2
TGCAGCGTTCCGGGACAGGGGTCTCCCCGCGAGCAGTACTTC CSVPGQGSPREQYF TRBJ2-7 TRBD1 TRBV29-1
TGTGCCAGCAGCTTATATTTACCAGGGGACACTGAAGCTTTCTTT CASSLYLPGDTEAFF TRBJ1-1 . TRBV7-8
TGTGCCAGTTCGGTGGGGTCGGGTCGGGAGACCCAGTACTTC CASSVGSGRETQYF TRBJ2-5 . TRBV18
TGTGCCAGCAGCCAAGGAGTGAGGGCAGGGGAGGAGACCCAGTACTTC CASSQGVRAGEETQYF TRBJ2-5 . TRBV14
TGTGCCAGCAGTTACGGTACCATGTACTACGAGCAGTACTTC CASSYGTMYYEQYF TRBJ2-7 . TRBV6-5
TGTGCCAGCAGCAAAGACCCGGGACAGGGAGGCTCACCCCTCCACTTT CASSKDPGQGGSPLHF TRBJ1-6 TRBD1 TRBV7-9
TGTGCCAGCAGCCAAGATTTAAATCAGCCCCAGCATTTT CASSQDLNQPQHF TRBJ1-5 . TRBV4-2
TGTGCCAGAAGCGCGGGGCGACCGAGGAGCGGGGGGAGTGGAGATACGCAGTATTTT CARSAGRPRSGGSGDTQYF TRBJ2-3 TRBD2 TRBV5-3